This is a list of T cell receptor beta chains from one sample in a study of control samples from healthy donors and cancer patients. Sequencing used immunoSEQ multiplex PCR; TCRdb keeps in-frame clones, though not all of them. The data contain fewer than 90,000 clones, 75% to 90% of them singletons. Sequencing input: blood. These receptors were obtained from a man aged 50 to 60 in good health. The CDR3 runs from the conserved cysteine through the conserved F or W. The order of the fields is J gene, V gene, D gene, clone size, CDR3 DNA, CDR3 protein. The D gene is left open where the match is weak. Size values are once, few and many counts, or a class for expanded clones, and some rows have none.

TRBJ2-3	TRBV27	TRBD2	.	TGTGCCAGCAGTTTATACCGACTAGCGGGAGAAGGTACGCAGTATTTT	CASSLYRLAGEGTQYF
TRBJ1-2	TRBV9	.	.	TGTGCCAGCAGCGAGGTAGGGCGACAGGCGGGGGGCTACACCTTC	CASSEVGRQAGGYTF
TRBJ2-7	TRBV24-1	.	.	TGTGCCACCAGTGCGAGGGGTAACGAGCAGTACTTC	CATSARGNEQYF
TRBJ2-7	TRBV18	.	once	TGTGCCAGCTCACCTCGCGGTGGAACCTACGAGCAGTACTTC	CASSPRGGTYEQYF
TRBJ1-4	TRBV19	.	.	TGTGCCAGTAGTATAACGGCGGGTTGGGAAAAACTGTTTTTT	CASSITAGWEKLFF
TRBJ2-7	TRBV6-2/TRBV6-3	TRBD2	.	TGTGCCAGCAGTTACGAAGCGGGAGTGTCCTACGAGCAGTACTTC	CASSYEAGVSYEQYF
TRBJ1-4	TRBV4-3	TRBD1	once	TGCGCCAGCAGCCAAGACCCAGGACAGGCAACTAATGAAAAACTGTTTTTT	CASSQDPGQATNEKLFF
TRBJ2-3	TRBV9	.	.	TGTGCCAGCAGCGTCCAATGGAGCGGCTACACAGATACGCAGTATTTT	CASSVQWSGYTDTQYF
TRBJ1-3	TRBV4-2	.	once	TGTGCCAGCAGCCAAGATAATTATGCGGACAGAGCTGGAAACACCATATATTTT	CASSQDNYADRAGNTIYF
TRBJ2-7	TRBV6-2/TRBV6-3	.	.	TGTGCCAGCAGTTACTTGACCAGTTCCTACGAGCAGTACTTC	CASSYLTSSYEQYF
TRBJ2-7	TRBV5-4	TRBD1	.	TGTGCCAGCAGAACCGGGACAGACTCCTACGAGCAGTACTTC	CASRTGTDSYEQYF
TRBJ2-1	TRBV24-1	TRBD2	once	TGTGCCACCAGTGAACCTAGCGGGAGCCACAATGAGCAGTTCTTC	CATSEPSGSHNEQFF
TRBJ1-3	TRBV9	TRBD1	.	TGTGCCAGCAGCGTAGCCGGGACAGCCTCTGGAAACACCATATATTTT	CASSVAGTASGNTIYF
TRBJ1-3	TRBV9	.	.	TGTGCCAGCAGCGAAGGATCTTTGCCTGGAAACACCATATATTTT	CASSEGSLPGNTIYF
TRBJ2-1	TRBV3-1/TRBV3-2	TRBD1	.	TGTGCCAGCAGCCAAGATCTTGACAGGGGGATTGATGATGAGCAGTTCTTC	CASSQDLDRGIDDEQFF
TRBJ2-3	TRBV19	TRBD1	.	TGTGCCAGCCGGGACAGGGCCGCAGATACGCAGTATTTT	CASRDRAADTQYF
TRBJ1-1	TRBV7-2	.	once	TGTGCCAGCAGCCGCAATGAGGGGTTCGACACTGAAGCTTTCTTT	CASSRNEGFDTEAFF
TRBJ2-1	TRBV5-5	.	once	TGTGCCAGCAGGAAACAGGCTTTCTCCTACAATGAGCAGTTCTTC	CASRKQAFSYNEQFF
TRBJ2-1	TRBV9	TRBD2	few	TGTGCCAGCAGCGCCGAAATCGGGACTAGCGGGGGGGCACATGAGCAGTTCTTC	CASSAEIGTSGGAHEQFF
TRBJ1-2	TRBV27	.	.	TGTGCCAGCAGTTTATGGTCACAGGGCTATGGCTACACCTTC	CASSLWSQGYGYTF
TRBJ1-2	TRBV7-2	TRBD1	.	TGTGCCAGCAGTCCTACAGGGGATGGCTACACCTTC	CASSPTGDGYTF
TRBJ1-1	TRBV6-5	.	.	TGTGCCACCTCTTGGAGGACTGAAGCTTTCTTT	CATSWRTEAFF
TRBJ2-1	TRBV5-1	.	once	TGCGCCAGCAGCTACCAGGACAGCCCCAGGGAGTTCTTC	CASSYQDSPREFF
TRBJ1-1	TRBV7-2	.	.	TGTGCCAGCAGCTTGAGTCTGGGGAACACTGAAGCTTTCTTT	CASSLSLGNTEAFF
TRBJ2-7	TRBV7-9	.	few	TGTGCCAGCAGCTTGGGCTGGGACCAATACGAGCAGTACTTC	CASSLGWDQYEQYF
TRBJ1-1	TRBV29-1	TRBD1	.	TGCAGCGTTGGGGAATTGTCCGGGACAGGGTATGCTTTCTTT	CSVGELSGTGYAFF
TRBJ1-1	TRBV9	.	.	TGTGCCAGCAGCGTAGCTCCGGGACTCAACATGAACACTGAAGCTTTCTTT	CASSVAPGLNMNTEAFF
TRBJ2-2	TRBV7-2	.	.	TGTGCCAGCAGCCGGGGAGCGAACACCGGGGAGCTGTTTTTT	CASSRGANTGELFF
TRBJ2-1	TRBV30	.	.	TGTGCCTGGGGAGGGGGGAGACCTTACAATGAGCAGTTCTTC	CAWGGGRPYNEQFF
TRBJ2-1	TRBV7-6	.	once	TGTGCCAGCAGCGCAGGGGGGGGGTCCTACAATGAGCAGTTCTTC	CASSAGGGSYNEQFF
TRBJ1-1	TRBV10-3	.	.	TGTGCCATCACCCGACCCAGGCTGTCTACTGAAGCTTTCTTT	CAITRPRLSTEAFF
TRBJ2-2	TRBV7-3	TRBD1	.	TGTGCCAGCAGCCTCGGGGGACAGGGTGCCGGGGAGCTGTTTTTT	CASSLGGQGAGELFF
TRBJ2-3	TRBV2	.	.	TGTGCCAGCAGTGTTAGGGTTTCGGGTTGGAAGGTCACGCAGTATTTT	CASSVRVSGWKVTQYF
TRBJ2-6	TRBV7-2	.	few	TGTGCCAGCAGCCCTCAGGTTGCTGGGGCCAACGTCCTGACTTTC	CASSPQVAGANVLTF
TRBJ1-3	TRBV27	.	.	TGTGCCAGCAGCCCATTTAACTCTGGAAACACCATATATTTT	CASSPFNSGNTIYF
TRBJ1-1	TRBV6-5	.	.	TGTGCCAGCAGTAACACAGGGAACACTGAAGCTTTCTTT	CASSNTGNTEAFF
TRBJ2-1	TRBV7-2	.	.	TGTGCCAGCAGCTTAGTGGCGGGGCGCAATGAGCAGTTCTTC	CASSLVAGRNEQFF
TRBJ2-7	TRBV7-2	TRBD1	.	TGTGCCAGCAGCCGGGGACAGGGGAAGTACGAGCAGTACTTC	CASSRGQGKYEQYF
TRBJ1-1	TRBV3-1/TRBV3-2	.	.	TGTGCCAGCAGCTGGAACACTGAAGCTTTCTTT	CASSWNTEAFF
TRBJ2-1	TRBV3-1/TRBV3-2	.	.	TGTGCCAGCAGTCGGCGACTCACGGGAAGCTCCTACAATGAGCAGTTCTTC	CASSRRLTGSSYNEQFF
TRBJ2-7	TRBV21-1	.	.	TGTGCCAGCAGCAAACCGTCCAGGGACAGGAGAACCCACGAGCAGTACTTC	CASSKPSRDRRTHEQYF
TRBJ1-2	TRBV28	.	once	TGTGCCAGCAGTTCCGTCCTACAGGGATACTCTGGCTACACCTTC	CASSSVLQGYSGYTF
TRBJ1-1	TRBV5-1	TRBD1	.	TGCGCCAGCAGCAACAGGGGGCGGTGGGACACTGAAGCTTTCTTT	CASSNRGRWDTEAFF
TRBJ1-1	TRBV5-6	.	.	TGTGCCAGCAGCTTTGACAGGAACACTGAAGCTTTCTTT	CASSFDRNTEAFF
TRBJ2-7	TRBV6-2/TRBV6-3	.	.	TGTGCCAGCAGTGATCCCGTATCTCCGGGATTTCCCAACTTC	CASSDPVSPGFPNF